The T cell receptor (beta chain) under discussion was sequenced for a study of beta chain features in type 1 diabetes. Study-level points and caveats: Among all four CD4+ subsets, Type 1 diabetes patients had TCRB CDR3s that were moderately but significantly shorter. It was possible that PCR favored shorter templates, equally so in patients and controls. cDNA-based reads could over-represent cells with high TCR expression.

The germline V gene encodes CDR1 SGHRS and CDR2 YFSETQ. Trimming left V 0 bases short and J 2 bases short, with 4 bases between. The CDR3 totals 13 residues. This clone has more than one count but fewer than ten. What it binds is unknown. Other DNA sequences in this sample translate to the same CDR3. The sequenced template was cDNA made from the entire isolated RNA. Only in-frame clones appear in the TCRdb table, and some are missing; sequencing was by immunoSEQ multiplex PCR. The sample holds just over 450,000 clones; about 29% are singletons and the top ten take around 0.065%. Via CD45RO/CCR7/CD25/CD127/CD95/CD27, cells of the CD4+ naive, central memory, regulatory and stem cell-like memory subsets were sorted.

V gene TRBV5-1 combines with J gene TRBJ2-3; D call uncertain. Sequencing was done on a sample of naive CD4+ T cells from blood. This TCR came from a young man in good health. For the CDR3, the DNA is TGCGCCAGCAGCTTGGGGGACACAGATACGCAGTATTTT. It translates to CASSLGDTDTQYF.